A selection of T cell receptor beta chains follows, all from one sample in a study of persistence of HIV-infected CD4 T cells. Only in-frame clones appear in the TCRdb table, and some are missing; sequencing was by immunoSEQ multiplex PCR. The sample has over 35,000 clones, approximately 89% seen once. No antigen has been assigned to these receptors. The starting material was CD4+ T cells sorted from PBMCs after approximately 20-hour stimulation, obtained from a patient who received antiretroviral therapy. All receptors come from an adult man with HIV who was CMV-seropositive. CDR3s include the opening cysteine and the closing phenylalanine or tryptophan. D genes are given only for firm matches. The size field is filled for only some rows; it gives once, few, many or a size class.

-	TRBJ1-5	TRBV12-5	once	TGTGCTAGTGGCCCTCCCCTCCCTAGGGACCAGCCCCAGCATTTT	CASGPPLPRDQPQHF
-	TRBJ1-3	TRBV30	-	TGTGCCTGGAGTGTAACGACCCTCGGAAACACCATATATTTT	CAWSVTTLGNTIYF
TRBD2	TRBJ2-7	TRBV5-1	-	TGCGCCAGCAGCCCTGAAGCGGGGGGTGCCGAGCAGTACTTC	CASSPEAGGAEQYF
-	TRBJ2-3	TRBV7-2	-	TGTGCCAGCAGCCCCTTGAGGGGGGCAGATACGCAGTATTTT	CASSPLRGADTQYF
TRBD1	TRBJ2-2	TRBV7-8	-	TGTGCCAGCAGCTTAGAACAGGGGGCGAACACCGGGGAGCTGTTTTTT	CASSLEQGANTGELFF
-	TRBJ2-7	TRBV18	-	TGTGCCAGCTCACCGTCAGGCTCCTACGAGCAGTACTTC	CASSPSGSYEQYF
-	TRBJ2-3	TRBV28	-	TGTGCCAGCAGTTTGGGTGGGGTCTCTGCAGATACGCAGTATTTT	CASSLGGVSADTQYF
TRBD1	TRBJ2-3	TRBV10-3	-	TGTGCCATCAGTGAAGAGGGGGCGGAAGATACGCAGTATTTT	CAISEEGAEDTQYF
-	TRBJ1-2	TRBV12-5	-	TGTGCTAGTGGCCCGGTGGGGGCAGGGGAAGAGGGCTACACCTTC	CASGPVGAGEEGYTF
-	TRBJ2-1	TRBV5-1	-	TGCGCCAGCAGCTTGACAGGGCGGGAGTCAGGTGAGCAGTTCTTC	CASSLTGRESGEQFF
TRBD1	TRBJ1-6	TRBV28	-	TGTGCCAGCAGTTCCCGGGACAGGGCCTATAATTCACCCCTCCACTTT	CASSSRDRAYNSPLHF
-	TRBJ1-1	TRBV10-1	-	TGCGCCAGCAGTGGACAGACGGACACTGAAGCTTTCTTT	CASSGQTDTEAFF
-	TRBJ2-6	TRBV5-1	-	TGCGCCAGCAGCTTGAGGACTAACCCTCTCTCTGGGGCCAACGTCCTGACTTTC	CASSLRTNPLSGANVLTF
-	TRBJ2-7	TRBV5-1	-	TGCGCCAGCAGCTGGAGGGCAGGGGAGGTAGACGAGCAGTACTTC	CASSWRAGEVDEQYF
TRBD1	TRBJ1-6	TRBV10-3	-	TGTGCCATCAGTGAGTCTCCGGGACAGGGGGCGAATTCACCCCTCCACTTT	CAISESPGQGANSPLHF
-	TRBJ1-3	TRBV18	-	TGTGCCAGCTCACCATACCGGGGGGAGCGAAACACCATATATTTT	CASSPYRGERNTIYF
-	TRBJ1-2	TRBV28	-	TGTGCCAGCCTAAAAACGAGGGGGACAATATCACATGGCTACACCTTC	CASLKTRGTISHGYTF
TRBD2	TRBJ2-1	TRBV11-3	-	TGTGCCAGCAGCTCAGGGACTAGCGGGGGTATTGAGCAGTTCTTC	CASSSGTSGGIEQFF
TRBD1	TRBJ2-6	TRBV14	-	TGTGCCAGCAGCGGACAGGGTTTGGGATGGGGTTACTCTGGGGCCAACGTCCTGACTTTC	CASSGQGLGWGYSGANVLTF
-	TRBJ2-7	TRBV18	-	TGTGCCAGCTCACGCCCGAGCTCCGGGGGCGAGCAGTACTTC	CASSRPSSGGEQYF
-	TRBJ1-5	TRBV19	-	TGTGCCAGTAGTATCTCGATAGTCAATCAGCCCCAGCATTTT	CASSISIVNQPQHF
-	TRBJ2-1	TRBV10-3	-	TGTGCCATCAGTGAGACGGGCCAGGGCGGGCAGTTCTTC	CAISETGQGGQFF
TRBD2	TRBJ2-7	TRBV6-2/TRBV6-3	-	TGTGCCAGCAGCCCCGGACTAGCGGGGGGGACCTACGAGCAGTACTTC	CASSPGLAGGTYEQYF
TRBD1	TRBJ1-6	TRBV2	few	TGTGCCAGCAGGGCCCGGGACAGGGGTTCACCCCTCCACTTT	CASRARDRGSPLHF
-	TRBJ1-2	TRBV28	-	TGTGCCAGCAGTTTTTCGGGGGGGCGCGGCTACACCTTC	CASSFSGGRGYTF
-	TRBJ1-4	TRBV11-2	-	TGTGCCAGCAGGGGAGGATGGCAGACTCGGCCTAATGAAAAACTGTTTTTT	CASRGGWQTRPNEKLFF
-	TRBJ1-4	TRBV28	-	TGTGCCAGCAGTTTAAGAGCAGGGACGGGGGAAAAACTGTTTTTT	CASSLRAGTGEKLFF
-	TRBJ2-2	TRBV6-5	-	TGTGCCAGCCGGGTCCCGGGACAGAACACCGGGGAGCTGTTTTTT	CASRVPGQNTGELFF
-	TRBJ2-7	TRBV28	-	TGTGCCAGCAGTTTGTCCCCGGGCTCCTACGAGCAGTACTTC	CASSLSPGSYEQYF
-	TRBJ2-2	TRBV5-1	-	TGCGCCAGCAGCGTAACCGTCGATCGGGTCGGGGAGCTGTTTTTT	CASSVTVDRVGELFF
-	TRBJ2-1	TRBV5-6	-	TGTGCCAGCAGCTACGGGGCTGAGCAGTTCTTC	CASSYGAEQFF
-	TRBJ1-6	TRBV9	medium-sized	TGTGCCAGCAGCGTAGATAACAGGCCCTTCCCTAATTCACCCCTCCACTTT	CASSVDNRPFPNSPLHF
TRBD2	TRBJ2-7	TRBV5-1	-	TGCGCCAGCAGCTCGGGACTAGCGGGGGTTCCGGGGGACGAGCAGTACTTC	CASSSGLAGVPGDEQYF
-	TRBJ1-4	TRBV24-1	-	TGTGCCACCAGTGATTATTCGACGGGTGAAAAACTGTTTTTT	CATSDYSTGEKLFF
-	TRBJ1-1	TRBV5-4	-	TGTGCCAGCAGCTTGGCAGTGAACACTGAAGCTTTCTTT	CASSLAVNTEAFF
-	TRBJ2-1	TRBV5-1	-	TGCGCCAGCAGCTTGCGGGGCTTGGGCTCCTACAATGAGCAGTTCTTC	CASSLRGLGSYNEQFF
TRBD2	TRBJ2-1	TRBV24-1	once	TGTGCCACCAGTGATTTGCTCGCGGGGGAGGGCGAGCAGTTCTTC	CATSDLLAGEGEQFF
TRBD2	TRBJ2-1	TRBV3-1/TRBV3-2	-	TGTGCCAGCAGCCAAGTTCTCCTAGCGGGGGGGCCGAATGAGCAGTTCTTC	CASSQVLLAGGPNEQFF
-	TRBJ2-7	TRBV18	-	TGTGCCAGCTCACCACGGGGGTACCCTGCCGAGCAGTACTTC	CASSPRGYPAEQYF
-	TRBJ1-4	TRBV2	-	TGTGCCAGCAGTGATAGTAGGGGACAAGAAAAACTGTTTTTT	CASSDSRGQEKLFF
TRBD1	TRBJ1-2	TRBV7-6	-	TGTGCCAGCAGTCCCGGGACAGGGGCTAATGGCTACACCTTC	CASSPGTGANGYTF
-	TRBJ1-6	TRBV11-2	-	TGTGCCAGCAGCTTATACGGGTTCCCTAGTTCCTATAATTCACCCCTCCACTTT	CASSLYGFPSSYNSPLHF
-	TRBJ2-7	TRBV30	once	TGTGCCTGGAAGGAGGACACTCACTCCTACGAGCAGTACTTC	CAWKEDTHSYEQYF
-	TRBJ1-5	TRBV5-6	-	TGTGCCAGCAGCTTGTTGGCCCCGGAGGGCAATCAGCCCCAGCATTTT	CASSLLAPEGNQPQHF
-	TRBJ1-2	TRBV29-1	once	TGCAGCGTTGAACGGACGTTGCGCTCTTATGGCTACACCTTC	CSVERTLRSYGYTF
-	TRBJ2-1	TRBV5-4	-	TGTGCCAGCAGCTCCGCGGGACAACCCTACAGTGAGCAGTTCTTC	CASSSAGQPYSEQFF
-	TRBJ2-6	TRBV5-1	-	TGCGCCAGCAGCTCTCCTGGGGCCAACGTCCTGACTTTC	CASSSPGANVLTF
-	TRBJ2-1	TRBV7-2	-	TGTGCCAGCAGCCTTAGGGGGGTGAGCACACACAATGAGCAGTTCTTC	CASSLRGVSTHNEQFF
TRBD1	TRBJ1-2	TRBV5-1	few	TGCGCCAGCAGCTCTGAACAGGGGGGAGGCTACACCTTC	CASSSEQGGGYTF
TRBD2	TRBJ2-7	TRBV7-2	-	TGTGCCAGCAGCTTAGTGGCGGGGGGGCCCTACGAGCAGTACTTC	CASSLVAGGPYEQYF
-	TRBJ1-6	TRBV3-1/TRBV3-2	-	TGTGCCAGCAGCCCCCGCAGTTATAATTCACCCCTCCACTTT	CASSPRSYNSPLHF
-	TRBJ2-3	TRBV5-1	once	TGCGCCACCCGGGACTCGATACAATATACGCAGTATTTT	CATRDSIQYTQYF
TRBD1	TRBJ1-5	TRBV28	once	TGTGCCAGCAGTCCTGACAGGGCCAATCAGCCCCAGCATTTT	CASSPDRANQPQHF
-	TRBJ1-5	TRBV12-5	-	TGTGCTAGTGTCCCCGGAGGGGGTTCCAATCAGCCCCAGCATTTT	CASVPGGGSNQPQHF
-	TRBJ2-2	TRBV19	-	TGTGCCAGTACCCAGACAAGCCAACTCACCGGGGAGCTGTTTTTT	CASTQTSQLTGELFF